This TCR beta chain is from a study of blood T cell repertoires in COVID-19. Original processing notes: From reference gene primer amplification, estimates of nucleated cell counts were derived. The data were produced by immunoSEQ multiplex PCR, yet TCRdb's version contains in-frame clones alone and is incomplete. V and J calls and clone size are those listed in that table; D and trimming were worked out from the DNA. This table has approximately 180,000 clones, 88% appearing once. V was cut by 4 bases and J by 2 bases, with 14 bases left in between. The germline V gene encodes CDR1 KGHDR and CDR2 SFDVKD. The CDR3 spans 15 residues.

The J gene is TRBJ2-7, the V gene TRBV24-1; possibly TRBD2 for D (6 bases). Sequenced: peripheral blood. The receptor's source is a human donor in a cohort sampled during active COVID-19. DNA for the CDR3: TGTGCCACCAGTGACCCTGGAGGGGATACCTACGAGCAGTACTTC. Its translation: CATSDPGGDTYEQYF.